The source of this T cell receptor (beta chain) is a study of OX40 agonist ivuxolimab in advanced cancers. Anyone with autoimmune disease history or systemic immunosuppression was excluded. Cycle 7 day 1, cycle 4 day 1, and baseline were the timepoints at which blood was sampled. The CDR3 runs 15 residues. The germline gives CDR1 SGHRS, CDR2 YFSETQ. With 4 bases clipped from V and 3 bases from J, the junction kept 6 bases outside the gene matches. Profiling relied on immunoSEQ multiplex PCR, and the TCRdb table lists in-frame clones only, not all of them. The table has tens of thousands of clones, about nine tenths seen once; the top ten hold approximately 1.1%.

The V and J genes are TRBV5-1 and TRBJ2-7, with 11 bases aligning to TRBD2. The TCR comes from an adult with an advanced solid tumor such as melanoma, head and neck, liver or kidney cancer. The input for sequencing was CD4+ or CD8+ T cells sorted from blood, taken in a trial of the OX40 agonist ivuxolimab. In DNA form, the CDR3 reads TGCGCCAGCAGCCTGACTAGCGGGGAAGACTACGAGCAGTACTTC. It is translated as CASSLTSGEDYEQYF.